Presented here are 32 T cell receptor beta chains from one specimen sequenced in a study of T cells in Graves' hyperthyroidism and ophthalmopathy. Researchers took RNA transcripts and amplified the TCR beta CDR3 regions from them. First-round RT-PCR with HTBI primers amplified the TCR CDR3 region. Using its own MiXCR run on the multiplex PCR reads, TCRdb lists one record per CDR3 protein. Of approximately 510,000 distinct CDR3 sequences in the sample, around 20% were seen once. Sequences were obtained from blood. The source of these receptors is a man aged 18 to 35 with Graves' hyperthyroidism.

This clonotype was seen many times. This chain links TRBV6-1 with TRBJ2-5; the D is unclear. CDR1 MNHNS and CDR2 SASEGT come from the germline V gene. This CDR3 has 13 amino acids. The ends were cut back, 5 bases at V and 9 bases at J, with 16 bases in the middle. The CDR3 sequence is CASSQGSLRAQYF. The DNA for the CDR3 is TGTGCCAGCAGTCAAGGGTCCCTTAGGGCCCAGTACTTC.

This clonotype has just a few counts. This rearrangement joins TRBV28 to TRBJ2-7; D may be TRBD2 (6 bases). This CDR3 contains 13 residues. V lost 4 bases, J lost 3 bases, and 10 bases lay in between. Germline V lookup: CDR1 MDHEN, CDR2 SYDVKM. The CDR3 bases are TGTGCCAGCAGTTCGACTAGTATCTACGAGCAGTACTTC. This codes for CASSSTSIYEQYF.

This clonotype was observed many times. The chain combines TRBV10-3 with TRBJ2-5, with D possibly being TRBD2 (6 bases). Germline CDR1 ENHRY, CDR2 SYGVKD. The CDR3 length is 14 residues. V was cut by 10 bases and J by 1 base, with 16 bases left in between. The CDR3 nucleotides are TGTGCCACCTGCCCCGGGGGTAGCCAAGAGACCCAGTACTTC. This codes for CATCPGGSQETQYF.

This clonotype appeared a few times. V and J are TRBV6-1 and TRBJ1-5; tentative D call: TRBD1 (5 bases). Germline-derived CDR1 and CDR2 are MNHNS and SASEGT. Trimming removed 2 bases from V and 6 bases from J, with 14 bases in between. This CDR3 comprises 15 residues. CDR3 in amino acids: CASSEWGGKGQPQHF. Here the CDR3 DNA reads TGTGCCAGCAGTGAATGGGGGGGGAAAGGTCAGCCCCAGCATTTT.

This clonotype has ten or more counts. This chain links TRBV5-1 with TRBJ2-7; TRBD2 is a possible D gene (5 bases). V lost 3 bases to trimming and J lost 1 base, with 17 bases between them. The CDR3 is 16 amino acids. From germline, CDR1 is SGHRS and CDR2 YFSETQ. The CDR3 reads CASSSNAGGGSYEQYF. The CDR3 DNA follows: TGCGCCAGCAGCTCCAACGCCGGCGGAGGTTCCTACGAGCAGTACTTC.

This chain joins TRBV28 and TRBJ2-2; the match to TRBD2 covers 8 bases. V gave up 2 bases and J gave up 5 bases; unmatched junction bases: 7. This CDR3 contains 16 residues. Germline V gene lookup returns CDR1 MDHEN and CDR2 SYDVKM. The CDR3 DNA follows: TGTGCCAGCAGTTTAAGGCGCGGGAGGTGGACCGGGGAGCTGTTTTTT. This codes for CASSLRRGRWTGELFF.

This clonotype was observed many times. This chain joins TRBV10-3 and TRBJ1-5; tentative D call: TRBD1 (5 bases). Germline-derived CDR1 and CDR2 are ENHRY and SYGVKD. The CDR3 totals 15 residues. V was clipped by 3 bases and J by 6 bases, with 15 bases between them. The CDR3: CAISDGVRGGQPQHF. The CDR3 nucleotides are TGTGCCATCAGTGATGGGGTGAGGGGTGGTCAGCCCCAGCATTTT.

This chain joins TRBV2 and TRBJ1-1; no clear D gene. CDR1 and CDR2 (germline): SNHLY, FYNNEI. V lost 6 bases to trimming and J lost 3 bases, with 5 bases between them. This CDR3 has 11 amino acids. The CDR3 bases are TGTGCCAGCAGGCCCTACACTGAAGCTTTCTTT. This codes for CASRPYTEAFF.

This clonotype has a count of ten or more. The V call is TRBV6-5, the J call TRBJ2-2; D is ambiguous. The CDR3 totals 14 residues. Germline CDR1 is MNHEY and CDR2 is SVGAGI. V was shortened by 7 bases and J by 5 bases, with 14 bases between the two germline ends. The CDR3 DNA follows: TGTGCCAGCACGACGGAGACCTTTACCGGGGAGCTGTTTTTT. Translated: CASTTETFTGELFF.

This clonotype came up once. The V call is TRBV12-3 or TRBV12-4, the J call TRBJ2-5; unclear D gene. V was trimmed by 4 bases and J by 7 bases, leaving 13 bases between them. The CDR3 is made up of 13 amino acids. The CDR3 spells CASSSHGLGTQYF. In DNA form, the CDR3 reads TGTGCCAGCAGTTCTCATGGCCTGGGGACCCAGTACTTC.

In its sample, this clonotype was seen many times. The chain couples TRBV9 to TRBJ2-5, with 9 bases that match TRBD1. CDR3 length: 15 amino acids. Germline CDR1 SGDLS, CDR2 YYNGEE. The V segment lost 0 bases and the J segment 5 bases; nucleotides outside the gene matches: 5. This CDR3 reads CASSVATGGLETQYF. The CDR3 bases are TGTGCCAGCAGCGTAGCTACAGGGGGCTTGGAGACCCAGTACTTC.

The rearrangement joins TRBV6-5 to TRBJ2-5, with D possibly being TRBD1 (6 bases). V was trimmed by 0 bases and J by 4 bases, leaving 21 bases between them. This CDR3 region has 18 residues. Germline assignment: CDR1 MNHEY and CDR2 SVGAGI. Written as DNA, the CDR3 is TGTGCCAGCAGTTACTCGACGATTTTCGGGACACCAGGAGAGACCCAGTACTTC. It is translated as CASSYSTIFGTPGETQYF.

The chain combines TRBV6-1 with TRBJ2-7, with 9 bases matching TRBD1. The trim removed 8 bases at V and 5 bases at J, leaving 10 bases unmatched. Germline V CDR1 and CDR2: MNHNS, SASEGT. The CDR3 runs 14 residues. CDR3 nucleotide sequence: TGTGCCAGCGGAGGGACAGGGAATAGCCACGAGCAGTACTTC. Encoded protein: CASGGTGNSHEQYF.

This clonotype occurred many times. The chain couples TRBV20-1 to TRBJ2-7, with TRBD1 matching over 8 bases. The CDR3 covers 12 residues. From germline, CDR1 is DFQATT and CDR2 SNEGSKA (reference sequence). Unmatched junction bases numbered 6, after V lost 5 bases and J lost 6 bases. CDR3 DNA: TGCAGTGCTGGGGACAGGCCGGGCGAGCAGTACTTC. It encodes CSAGDRPGEQYF.

This clonotype occurred many times. Written as DNA, the CDR3 is TGTGCCAGCAACTCTAGACAGGGTCAGGCGCAGTATTTT. Its translation: CASNSRQGQAQYF. The V call is TRBV11-2, the J call TRBJ2-3; 7 bases align to TRBD1. Unmatched junction bases numbered 11, after V lost 7 bases and J lost 10 bases. Germline CDR1 is SGHAT and CDR2 is FQNNGV. This CDR3 is built from 13 residues.

This clonotype appeared a few times. V usage is TRBV28 and J usage is TRBJ1-1; D is possibly TRBD1 (5 bases). Germline lookup yields CDR1 MDHEN and CDR2 SYDVKM. The V end was cut by 1 base, the J end by 4 bases, with 10 bases between. The CDR3 is 14 amino acids. The CDR3 reads CASSLYQGGTEAFF. As DNA, the CDR3 is TGTGCCAGCAGTTTATATCAGGGCGGCACTGAAGCTTTCTTT.

The chain is built from TRBV28 and TRBJ2-2, with D possibly being TRBD2 (5 bases). This CDR3 has 15 residues. Germline assignment: CDR1 MDHEN and CDR2 SYDVKM. V lost 5 bases and J 2 bases, leaving 12 bases between the germline ends. The chain's CDR3 is CASSRVRTNTGELFF. The CDR3 DNA follows: TGTGCCAGCAGTCGCGTCAGGACTAACACCGGGGAGCTGTTTTTT.

For this clonotype: Just one base apart from a much larger clone, this may be a read error. Without the conserved terminal phenylalanine or tryptophan, this CDR3 likely stems from a read error. The rearrangement links TRBV11-1 to TRBJ1-1; D gene ambiguous. The CDR3 has 12 amino acids. Germline V gene sequence: CDR1 SGHAT, CDR2 FQDESV (reference sequence). V gave up 4 bases and J gave up 5 bases, with 8 bases separating them. CDR3 sequence reads: CASSSDETEAFV. Written as DNA, the CDR3 is TGTGCCAGCAGCTCGGATGAGACTGAAGCTTTCGTT.

This chain connects TRBV28 to TRBJ2-7, with 7 bases matching TRBD1. This CDR3 region has 16 residues. Germline CDR1 is MDHEN and CDR2 is SYDVKM. The J segment lost 3 bases and the V segment lost 6 bases, leaving 14 bases of the junction unmatched. This CDR3 is CASSRYDRAVGYEQYF. In DNA, the CDR3 is TGTGCCAGCAGCCGTTATGACAGGGCTGTAGGCTACGAGCAGTACTTC.

This clonotype was counted between two and nine times. This chain links TRBV27 with TRBJ1-1, with 7 positions matching TRBD1. Trimming took 6 bases from V and 1 from J; bases not matched to a gene: 14. Germline-derived CDR1 and CDR2 are MNHEY and SMNVEV (reference sequence). The CDR3 runs to 17 residues. This CDR3 reads CASRLDRAELSNTEAFF. CDR3 sequence (DNA): TGTGCCAGCAGGCTTGACAGGGCCGAACTTTCGAACACTGAAGCTTTCTTT.

The sample holds many counts of this clonotype. This chain connects TRBV2 to TRBJ1-2; D is unresolved. The CDR3 is 13 amino acids. Germline loops: CDR1 SNHLY, CDR2 FYNNEI. The V gene lost 5 bases and the J gene lost 4 bases, with 11 bases spanning the gap. Written as DNA, the CDR3 is TGTGCCAGCAGTCCAGAACCCTCCTATGGCTACACCTTC. Translating it yields CASSPEPSYGYTF.

This clonotype appeared many times. This rearrangement joins TRBV12-3 or TRBV12-4 to TRBJ2-7; 8 bases are shared with TRBD1. The V gene end was trimmed by 4 bases and the J gene end by 3 bases; junction bases not matched to a gene: 8. The CDR3 runs 15 residues. The CDR3 is CASSSPGQGIYEQYF. In nucleotides, the CDR3 is TGTGCCAGCAGTTCCCCTGGACAGGGAATCTACGAGCAGTACTTC.

Many counts were recorded for this clonotype. The chain has TRBV12-3 or TRBV12-4 and TRBJ2-2, with a tentative D call TRBD2 (5 bases). The CDR3 runs to 13 residues. Trimming left V 2 bases short and J 6 bases short, with 7 bases between. The CDR3 loop is CASSLSGSGELFF. CDR3 DNA: TGTGCCAGCAGTTTATCGGGGTCCGGGGAGCTGTTTTTT.

In its sample, this clonotype was seen a few times. A much larger clone is a single base away; this may be a read error. V usage is TRBV6-1 and J usage is TRBJ1-5, with D possibly matching TRBD1 (5 bases). CDR1 MNHNS and CDR2 SASEGT come from the germline V gene. The CDR3 sequence is 16 residues long. CDR3 sequence: CTSREQPAGLNQPQHF. CDR3 nucleotides: TGTACCAGCAGAGAGCAGCCGGCGGGGCTCAATCAGCCCCAGCATTTT.

This clonotype was detected many times. The rearrangement links TRBV28 to TRBJ2-4; TRBD1 agrees at 9 bases. V trimming: 6 bases; J trimming: 0 bases; junction bases outside the gene matches: 12. Germline loops: CDR1 MDHEN, CDR2 SYDVKM. The CDR3 has 18 residues. For the CDR3, the DNA is TGTGCCAGCAGAAGACCTGGGACAGGGAAAGTAGCCAAAAACATTCAGTACTTC. Encoded protein: CASRRPGTGKVAKNIQYF.

This clonotype was found many times. J is TRBJ1-2 and V is TRBV24-1; a weak D match, TRBD1 (5 bases). Germline CDR1 reads KGHDR; CDR2 reads SFDVKD. Trimming shortened V by 9 bases and J by 3 bases, and 10 bases separated the two germline ends. The CDR3 covers 12 residues. The CDR3 reads CATYDSYYGYTF. The DNA of the CDR3 is TGTGCCACCTATGACAGCTACTATGGCTACACCTTC.

This rearrangement joins TRBV5-1 to TRBJ2-2, with a weak D call TRBD2 (5 bases). V shed 3 bases and J shed 5 bases, with 17 bases lying between them. The CDR3 is made up of 16 amino acids. Germline-derived CDR1 and CDR2 are SGHRS and YFSETQ. The CDR3 loop reads CASSSEAGFRTGELFF. CDR3 in DNA: TGCGCCAGCAGCTCGGAGGCGGGTTTTAGGACCGGGGAGCTGTTTTTT.

Comment on this clonotype: Given a much more abundant clone one base away, this may be a read error. Since no conserved phenylalanine or tryptophan closes the CDR3, a read error is the likely cause. The chain is built from TRBV11-2 and TRBJ2-7; D is unclear. CDR3 length: 14 residues. The germline gives CDR1 SGHAT, CDR2 FQNNGV. Trimming pared 1 base from V and 2 bases from J, leaving 9 bases between. The CDR3 protein is CASSLATGPYEQYL. DNA of the CDR3: TGTGCCAGCAGCTTAGCAACGGGTCCCTACGAGCAGTACCTC.

The chain recombines TRBV29-1 with TRBJ2-7, with 8 nucleotides matching TRBD2. The V segment lost 4 bases and the J segment 3 bases; nucleotides outside the gene matches: 5. Germline values: CDR1 SQVTM, CDR2 ANQGSEA. The CDR3 covers 13 residues. The chain's CDR3 is CSVARGEFYEQYF. The CDR3 DNA sequence: TGCAGCGTTGCGCGGGGGGAATTCTACGAGCAGTACTTC.

This clonotype was found many times. The rearrangement uses TRBV5-1 and TRBJ2-5; TRBD1 aligns across 8 bases. CDR1 is SGHRS and CDR2 is YFSETQ in the germline V gene. With V trimmed by 3 bases and J by 2 bases, 6 bases remained unmatched. CDR3 length: 15 amino acids. CDR3 nucleotides: TGCGCCAGCAGCTGGGGACAGGCGGGGCAAGAGACCCAGTACTTC. Amino acids: CASSWGQAGQETQYF.

The chain uses TRBV5-1 and TRBJ1-2; no reliable D call. V was cut by 3 bases and J by 4 bases, with 13 bases left in between. The CDR3 covers 14 residues. The germline V gene has CDR1 SGHRS and CDR2 YFSETQ. The CDR3 here is CASSSVSGLYGYTF. The DNA of the CDR3 is TGCGCCAGCAGCTCGGTGAGCGGACTCTATGGCTACACCTTC.

This clonotype was picked up many times. This chain uses TRBV7-8 with TRBJ2-7; TRBD1 matches at 8 bases. There are 15 residues in the CDR3. Trimming took 0 bases from V and 6 from J; bases not matched to a gene: 7. CDR1 and CDR2 from the germline V gene are SGHVS and FQNEAQ. DNA of the CDR3: TGTGCCAGCAGCTTAGCCGGGACAGGACTTGGCGAGCAGTACTTC. It translates to CASSLAGTGLGEQYF.